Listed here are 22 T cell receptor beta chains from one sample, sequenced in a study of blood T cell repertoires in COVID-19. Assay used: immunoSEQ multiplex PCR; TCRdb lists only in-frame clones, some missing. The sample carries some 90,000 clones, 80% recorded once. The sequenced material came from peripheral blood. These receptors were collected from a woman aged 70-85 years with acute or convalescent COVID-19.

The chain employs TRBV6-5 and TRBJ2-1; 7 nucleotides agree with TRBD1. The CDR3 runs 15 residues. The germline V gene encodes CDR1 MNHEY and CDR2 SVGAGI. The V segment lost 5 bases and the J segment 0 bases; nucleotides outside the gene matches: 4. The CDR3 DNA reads TGTGCCAGCAGTAGACAGGGAAACTCCTACAATGAGCAGTTCTTC. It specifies CASSRQGNSYNEQFF.

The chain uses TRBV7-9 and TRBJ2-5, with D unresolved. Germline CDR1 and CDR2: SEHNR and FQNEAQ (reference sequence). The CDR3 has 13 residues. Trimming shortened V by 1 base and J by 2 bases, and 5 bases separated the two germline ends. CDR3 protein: CASSLVPQETQYF. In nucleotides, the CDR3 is TGTGCCAGCAGCTTAGTTCCACAAGAGACCCAGTACTTC.

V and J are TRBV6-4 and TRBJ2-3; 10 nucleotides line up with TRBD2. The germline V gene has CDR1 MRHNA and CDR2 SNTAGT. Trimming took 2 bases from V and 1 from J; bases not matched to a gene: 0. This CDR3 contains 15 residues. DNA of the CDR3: TGTGCCAGCAGTGACGGGACTAGCGGCACAGATACGCAGTATTTT. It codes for CASSDGTSGTDTQYF.

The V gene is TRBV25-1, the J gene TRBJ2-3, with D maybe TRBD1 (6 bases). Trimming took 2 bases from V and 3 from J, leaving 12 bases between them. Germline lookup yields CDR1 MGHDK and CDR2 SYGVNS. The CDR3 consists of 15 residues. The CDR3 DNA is TGTGCCAGCAGTGAAGGGGGCCTTGGGACAGATACGCAGTATTTT. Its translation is CASSEGGLGTDTQYF.

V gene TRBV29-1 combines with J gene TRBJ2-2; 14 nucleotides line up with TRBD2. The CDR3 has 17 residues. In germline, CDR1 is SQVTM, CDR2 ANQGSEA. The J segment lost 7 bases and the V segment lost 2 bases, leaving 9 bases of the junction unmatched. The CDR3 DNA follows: TGCAGCGTTGAATCCCTTGGACTAGCGGGAGGAGTCGGGGAGCTGTTTTTT. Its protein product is CSVESLGLAGGVGELFF.

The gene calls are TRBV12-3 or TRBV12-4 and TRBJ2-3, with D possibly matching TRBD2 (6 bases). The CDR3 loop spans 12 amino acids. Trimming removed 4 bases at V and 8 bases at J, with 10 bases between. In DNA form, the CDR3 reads TGTGCCAGCAGTTCATTAGCGGCTACGCAGTATTTT. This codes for CASSSLAATQYF.

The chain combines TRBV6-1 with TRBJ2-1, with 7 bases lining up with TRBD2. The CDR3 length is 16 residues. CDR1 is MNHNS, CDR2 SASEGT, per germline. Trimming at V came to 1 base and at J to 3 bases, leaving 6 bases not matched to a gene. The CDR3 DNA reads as TGTGCCAGCAGTGAAGTTCCCGCGGGAGTCTACAATGAGCAGTTCTTC. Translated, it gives CASSEVPAGVYNEQFF.

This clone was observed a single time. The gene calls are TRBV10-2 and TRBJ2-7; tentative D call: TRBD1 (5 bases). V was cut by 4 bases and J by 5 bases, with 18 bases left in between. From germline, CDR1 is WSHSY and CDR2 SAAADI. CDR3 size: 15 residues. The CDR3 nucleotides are TGCGCCAGCAGTGGCCAGGGCCTATTTCTCGACGAGCAGTACTTC. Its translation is CASSGQGLFLDEQYF.

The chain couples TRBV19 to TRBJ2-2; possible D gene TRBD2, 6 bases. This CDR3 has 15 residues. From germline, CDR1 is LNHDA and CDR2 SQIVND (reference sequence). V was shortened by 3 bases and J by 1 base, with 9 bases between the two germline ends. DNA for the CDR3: TGTGCCAGTAGTATTATGGGGGGGAACACCGGGGAGCTGTTTTTT. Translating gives CASSIMGGNTGELFF.

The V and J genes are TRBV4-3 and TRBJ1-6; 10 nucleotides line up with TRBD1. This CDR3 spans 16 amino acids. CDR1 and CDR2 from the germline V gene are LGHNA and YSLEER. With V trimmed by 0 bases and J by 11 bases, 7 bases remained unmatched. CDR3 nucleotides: TGCGCCAGCAGCCAAGATACCCCGGGACAGGGGACACCCCTCCACTTT. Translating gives CASSQDTPGQGTPLHF.

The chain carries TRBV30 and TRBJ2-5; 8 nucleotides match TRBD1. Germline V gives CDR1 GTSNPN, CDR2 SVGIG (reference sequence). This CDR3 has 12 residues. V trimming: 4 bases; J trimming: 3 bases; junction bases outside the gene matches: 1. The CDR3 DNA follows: TGTGCCTGGACGACAGGGGAAGAGACCCAGTACTTC. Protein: CAWTTGEETQYF.

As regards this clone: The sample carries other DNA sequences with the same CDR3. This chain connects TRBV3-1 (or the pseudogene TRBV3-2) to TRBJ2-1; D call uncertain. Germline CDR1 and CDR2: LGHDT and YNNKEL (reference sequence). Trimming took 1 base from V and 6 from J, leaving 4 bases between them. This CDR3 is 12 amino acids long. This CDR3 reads CASSQVLNEQFF. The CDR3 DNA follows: TGTGCCAGCAGCCAAGTCCTCAATGAGCAGTTCTTC.

The CDR3 sequence is CASSRDRGKPQHF. As DNA, the CDR3 is TGTGCCAGCTCAAGGGACAGGGGGAAGCCCCAGCATTTT. The chain uses TRBV18 and TRBJ1-5, with 11 bases fitting TRBD1. The CDR3 has 13 residues. Germline CDR1 is KGHSH and CDR2 is LQKENI. After removal of 5 bases from V and 8 bases from J, the junction contained 2 bases not matched to a gene.

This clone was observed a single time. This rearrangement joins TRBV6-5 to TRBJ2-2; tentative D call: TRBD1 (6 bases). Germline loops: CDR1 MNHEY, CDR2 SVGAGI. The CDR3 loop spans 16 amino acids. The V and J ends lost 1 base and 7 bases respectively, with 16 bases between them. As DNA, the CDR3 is TGTGCCAGCAGTTACTTGAGACAGGCGCCCCGCGGGGAGCTGTTTTTT. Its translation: CASSYLRQAPRGELFF.

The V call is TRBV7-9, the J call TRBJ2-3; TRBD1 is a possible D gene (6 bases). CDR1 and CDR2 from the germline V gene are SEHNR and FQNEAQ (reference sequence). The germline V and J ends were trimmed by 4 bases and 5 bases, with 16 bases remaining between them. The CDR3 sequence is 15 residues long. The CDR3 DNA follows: TGTGCCAGCAGCTGGGGCCAGGGGTTGCTAGATACGCAGTATTTT. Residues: CASSWGQGLLDTQYF.

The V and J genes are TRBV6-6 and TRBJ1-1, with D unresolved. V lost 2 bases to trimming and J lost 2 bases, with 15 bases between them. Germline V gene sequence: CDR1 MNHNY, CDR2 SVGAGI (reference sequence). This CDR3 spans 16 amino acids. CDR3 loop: CASSYQVGGSNTEAFF. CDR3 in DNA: TGTGCCAGCAGTTACCAGGTTGGCGGGAGCAACACTGAAGCTTTCTTT.

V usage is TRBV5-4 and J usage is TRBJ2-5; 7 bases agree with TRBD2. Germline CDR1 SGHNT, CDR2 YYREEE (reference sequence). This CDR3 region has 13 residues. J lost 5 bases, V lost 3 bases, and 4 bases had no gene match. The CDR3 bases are TGTGCCAGCAGCTCCCACGGGGGGGAGACCCAGTACTTC. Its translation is CASSSHGGETQYF.

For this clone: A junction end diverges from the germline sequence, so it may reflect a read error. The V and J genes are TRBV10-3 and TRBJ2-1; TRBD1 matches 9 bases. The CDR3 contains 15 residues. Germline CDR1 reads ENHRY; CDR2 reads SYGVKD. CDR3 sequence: CATSSGTGIENGQFF. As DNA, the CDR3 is TGTGCCACCAGCTCCGGGACAGGGATTGAAAATGGGCAGTTCTTC.

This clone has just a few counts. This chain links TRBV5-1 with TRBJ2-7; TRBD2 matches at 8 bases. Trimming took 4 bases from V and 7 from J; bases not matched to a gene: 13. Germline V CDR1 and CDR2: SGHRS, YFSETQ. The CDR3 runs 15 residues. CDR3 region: CASSPGGRLTGEQYF. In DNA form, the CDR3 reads TGCGCCAGCAGCCCGGGGGGGCGGCTTACCGGAGAGCAGTACTTC.

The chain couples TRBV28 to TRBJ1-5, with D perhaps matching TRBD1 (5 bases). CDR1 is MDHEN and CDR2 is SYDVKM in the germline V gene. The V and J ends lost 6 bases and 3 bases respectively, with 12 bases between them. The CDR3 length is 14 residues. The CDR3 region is CASRYDSYNQPQHF. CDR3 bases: TGTGCCAGCAGATATGACAGCTACAATCAGCCCCAGCATTTT.

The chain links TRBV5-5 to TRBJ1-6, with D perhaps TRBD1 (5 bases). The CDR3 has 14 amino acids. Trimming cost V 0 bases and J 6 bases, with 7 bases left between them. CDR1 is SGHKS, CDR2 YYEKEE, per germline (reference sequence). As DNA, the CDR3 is TGTGCCAGCAGCTTGGAGGGACTTAATTCACCCCTCCACTTT. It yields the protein CASSLEGLNSPLHF.

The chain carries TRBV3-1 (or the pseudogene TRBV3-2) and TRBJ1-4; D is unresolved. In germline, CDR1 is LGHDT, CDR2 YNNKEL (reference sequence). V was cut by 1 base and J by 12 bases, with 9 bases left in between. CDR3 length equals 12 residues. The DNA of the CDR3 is TGTGCCAGCAGCCAAGGGGCGCGTCAACTGTTTTTT. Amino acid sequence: CASSQGARQLFF.